This is a list of T cell receptor beta chains from one sample in a study of PD-1 blockade in classical Hodgkin lymphoma. Clones were sequenced by immunoSEQ multiplex PCR, and TCRdb holds only the in-frame ones, with some missing. The table shows over 20,000 clones, with around 73% occurring only once. The sequencing used peripheral blood mononuclear cells (PBMCs), collected before the second cycle of nivolumab. The receptors stem from a human donor with classical Hodgkin lymphoma. Both conserved end residues are part of each CDR3. The D gene is left open where the match is weak. Part of the rows lack a size; the others show once, few, many or a class for expanded clones.

V gene	D gene	J gene	clone size	CDR3 protein	CDR3 DNA
TRBV29-1	TRBD1	TRBJ1-2	once	CSARQGIYYGYTF	TGCAGCGCCCGACAGGGAATTTACTATGGCTACACCTTC
TRBV15	-	TRBJ2-1	-	CATSREGTAKQFF	TGTGCCACCAGCAGAGAGGGGACGGCTAAGCAGTTCTTC
TRBV5-8	TRBD1	TRBJ2-7	-	CASSIGQGPYEQYF	TGTGCCAGCAGCATTGGACAGGGCCCCTACGAGCAGTACTTC
TRBV2	-	TRBJ1-1	-	CASSEPGTVPEAFF	TGTGCCAGCAGTGAACCAGGGACTGTCCCTGAAGCTTTCTTT
TRBV19	TRBD1	TRBJ1-5	-	CASSIMARGRGQPQHF	TGTGCCAGTAGTATCATGGCCAGGGGGCGCGGTCAGCCCCAGCATTTT
TRBV6-5	TRBD2	TRBJ2-7	-	CASSPAAGVGNEQYF	TGTGCCAGCAGTCCGGCGGCGGGAGTGGGTAACGAGCAGTACTTC
TRBV6-1	-	TRBJ2-7	few	CASSLLKSYEQYF	TGTGCCAGCAGTTTGCTAAAATCCTACGAGCAGTACTTC
TRBV6-5	-	TRBJ1-5	few	CASSSDSEQPQHF	TGTGCCAGCAGCTCGGACTCTGAGCAGCCCCAGCATTTT
TRBV19	TRBD1	TRBJ1-1	-	CASTGQGRSEAFF	TGTGCCAGTACGGGACAGGGAAGATCTGAAGCTTTCTTT
TRBV18	-	TRBJ2-3	-	CASSPAAGAQYF	TGTGCCAGCTCACCAGCGGCGGGGGCTCAGTATTTT
TRBV7-9	-	TRBJ1-1	-	CASKGGATEAFF	TGTGCCAGCAAGGGGGGCGCAACTGAAGCTTTCTTT
TRBV7-9	-	TRBJ2-1	-	CASSLWAAWRLNEQFF	TGTGCCAGCAGCTTATGGGCAGCTTGGAGGTTGAATGAGCAGTTCTTC
TRBV7-2	TRBD2	TRBJ2-7	-	CASSLVASGKLYEQYF	TGTGCCAGCAGCTTAGTGGCTAGCGGGAAACTCTACGAGCAGTACTTC
TRBV14	TRBD2	TRBJ2-7	-	CASSQVIAGGRPYEQYF	TGTGCCAGCAGCCAAGTTATAGCGGGAGGGAGACCCTACGAGCAGTACTTC
TRBV18	-	TRBJ2-2	-	CASSPSGSPTGELFF	TGTGCCAGCTCACCCTCAGGGAGCCCAACCGGGGAGCTGTTTTTT
TRBV2	TRBD1	TRBJ1-6	-	CASSVGTVYNSPLHF	TGTGCCAGCAGTGTAGGGACAGTCTATAATTCACCCCTCCACTTT
TRBV6-6	TRBD1	TRBJ2-7	-	CASSYSPSGQGYEQYF	TGTGCCAGCAGTTACTCTCCTTCGGGACAGGGATACGAGCAGTACTTC
TRBV4-1	TRBD2	TRBJ2-7	-	CASSQVLAGAPHEQYF	TGCGCCAGCAGCCAAGTACTAGCGGGAGCGCCCCACGAGCAGTACTTC
TRBV30	-	TRBJ1-2	-	CAWQRGLYNYGYTF	TGTGCCTGGCAAAGGGGTTTATACAACTATGGCTACACCTTC
TRBV7-9	-	TRBJ2-7	once	CASRVGSYEQYF	TGTGCCAGCAGAGTGGGGTCCTACGAGCAGTACTTC
TRBV6-5	-	TRBJ2-3	few	CASRRGGGLTDTQYF	TGTGCCAGCAGAAGAGGGGGTGGCCTCACAGATACGCAGTATTTT
TRBV10-2	TRBD2	TRBJ2-7	few	CASLTSGGYEQYF	TGCGCCAGCCTGACTAGCGGGGGTTACGAGCAGTACTTC
TRBV7-6	-	TRBJ2-7	-	CASSLVPGSTYEQYF	TGTGCCAGCAGCTTGGTGCCAGGTTCAACCTACGAGCAGTACTTC
TRBV4-1	TRBD1	TRBJ1-5	few	CASSVGQGDQPQHF	TGCGCCAGCAGCGTCGGACAGGGCGATCAGCCCCAGCATTTT
TRBV5-4	TRBD1	TRBJ2-1	-	CASSTDRGATYNEQFF	TGTGCCAGCAGCACGGACAGGGGAGCTACCTACAATGAGCAGTTCTTC
TRBV29-1	-	TRBJ1-1	-	CSVDGGGGNTEAFF	TGCAGCGTTGATGGGGGGGGCGGGAACACTGAAGCTTTCTTT
TRBV11-2	-	TRBJ2-5	-	CASSTGSGRETQYF	TGTGCCAGCAGCACCGGGTCGGGAAGGGAGACCCAGTACTTC
TRBV7-9	-	TRBJ2-3	once	CASSLSSTDTQYF	TGTGCCAGCAGCTTATCCAGCACAGATACGCAGTATTTT
TRBV4-2	TRBD2	TRBJ2-3	-	CASSPLAGSTDTQYF	TGTGCCAGCAGCCCCCTAGCGGGAAGCACAGATACGCAGTATTTT
TRBV7-8	-	TRBJ2-7	-	CASSLANGLDYEQYF	TGTGCCAGCAGCTTAGCCAACGGACTGGACTACGAGCAGTACTTC
TRBV7-9	-	TRBJ2-7	-	CASSLSFSYEQYF	TGTGCCAGCAGCTTGAGTTTCAGCTACGAGCAGTACTTC
TRBV4-1	-	TRBJ2-2	-	CASEDWSANTGELFF	TGCGCCAGCGAAGACTGGAGCGCGAACACCGGGGAGCTGTTTTTT
TRBV5-6	-	TRBJ2-1	-	CASSSRGAPYNEQFF	TGTGCCAGCAGTAGTCGGGGGGCCCCCTACAATGAGCAGTTCTTC
TRBV11-2	TRBD1	TRBJ2-7	-	CASSLSTGGNYEQYF	TGTGCCAGCAGCTTATCGACAGGGGGAAACTACGAGCAGTACTTC
TRBV6-1	-	TRBJ2-3	-	CASKVTGTDTQYF	TGTGCCAGCAAAGTTACAGGGACAGATACGCAGTATTTT
TRBV7-9	-	TRBJ2-7	-	CASSPSGGSYEQYF	TGTGCCAGCAGCCCGTCCGGGGGCTCCTACGAGCAGTACTTC
TRBV6-5	-	TRBJ2-2	-	CASSYSSQSGELFF	TGTGCCAGCAGTTACTCTTCGCAGTCCGGGGAGCTGTTTTTT
TRBV27	TRBD2	TRBJ2-1	-	CASSLTSPGLAYEQFF	TGTGCCAGCAGTTTAACTTCACCGGGACTAGCGTATGAGCAGTTCTTC
TRBV5-5	TRBD1	TRBJ2-3	-	CASSARPRDRAQYTDTQYF	TGTGCCAGCAGCGCTCGCCCCCGGGACAGGGCCCAATACACAGATACGCAGTATTTT
TRBV15	TRBD1	TRBJ1-2	-	CATTTGQPSYGYTF	TGTGCCACCACCACGGGACAGCCATCCTATGGCTACACCTTC
TRBV5-1	TRBD1	TRBJ2-7	-	CASSLSRDRGYEQYF	TGCGCCAGCAGCTTGTCCCGGGACAGGGGGTACGAGCAGTACTTC
TRBV2	-	TRBJ2-2	-	CASSGFQGGTGELFF	TGTGCCAGCAGTGGGTTCCAGGGAGGAACCGGGGAGCTGTTTTTT
TRBV18	TRBD2	TRBJ2-3	-	CASSPPIAGITDTQYF	TGTGCCAGCTCACCACCCATAGCGGGGATCACAGATACGCAGTATTTT
TRBV27	-	TRBJ1-2	-	CASSYDRENYGYTF	TGTGCCAGCAGCTATGACCGGGAGAACTATGGCTACACCTTC
TRBV19	-	TRBJ2-7	-	CASSIDDSAYEQYF	TGTGCCAGTAGTATTGATGATAGCGCCTACGAGCAGTACTTC
TRBV18	-	TRBJ2-7	-	CASSPLDEQYF	TGTGCCAGCTCACCTCTCGACGAGCAGTACTTC
TRBV29-1	TRBD1	TRBJ2-5	-	CSVATLAGGAETQYF	TGCAGCGTTGCTACCTTGGCAGGGGGCGCAGAGACCCAGTACTTC
TRBV5-4	TRBD2	TRBJ2-7	-	CASLMASGLVYEQYF	TGTGCCAGCTTGATGGCTAGCGGGCTCGTCTACGAGCAGTACTTC
TRBV6-1	-	TRBJ1-2	few	CASTGGNYGYTF	TGTGCCAGCACGGGAGGGAACTATGGCTACACCTTC
TRBV29-1	-	TRBJ2-7	-	CSVELGSGGEQYF	TGCAGCGTTGAATTGGGGAGTGGAGGAGAGCAGTACTTC
TRBV4-2	-	TRBJ2-7	-	CASSQESTNSYEQYF	TGTGCCAGCAGCCAAGAATCAACGAATAGCTACGAGCAGTACTTC
TRBV28	TRBD2	TRBJ2-5	once	CASSRTSGRTILQETQYF	TGTGCCAGCAGTCGGACTAGCGGGAGGACAATTCTACAAGAGACCCAGTACTTC
TRBV5-1	-	TRBJ2-1	-	CASSGKTSPPEQFF	TGCGCCAGCAGCGGGAAGACTAGTCCTCCTGAGCAGTTCTTC
TRBV7-6	-	TRBJ2-7	-	CASSARPGPSDEQYF	TGTGCCAGCAGCGCAAGACCGGGGCCCTCGGACGAGCAGTACTTC
TRBV14	-	TRBJ1-1	-	CASSQDMNTEAFF	TGTGCCAGCAGCCAAGACATGAACACTGAAGCTTTCTTT
TRBV4-1	-	TRBJ2-7	-	CASSPETPGPYEQYF	TGCGCCAGCAGCCCTGAGACTCCGGGGCCCTACGAGCAGTACTTC
TRBV5-1	TRBD1	TRBJ2-5	-	CASSSTGTGGETQYF	TGCGCCAGCAGCTCCACCGGGACAGGGGGAGAGACCCAGTACTTC
TRBV7-9	-	TRBJ2-7	-	CASSLSGYEQYF	TGTGCCAGCAGCTTGTCAGGATACGAGCAGTACTTC
TRBV5-1	-	TRBJ2-7	-	CASSLGMGADPYEQYF	TGCGCCAGCAGCTTGGGCATGGGCGCGGACCCCTACGAGCAGTACTTC
TRBV5-8	TRBD2	TRBJ2-1	-	CASSLAGTTQFF	TGTGCCAGCAGCTTAGCCGGGACTACACAGTTCTTC